This T cell receptor beta chain was sequenced for a study of blood T cell repertoires in COVID-19. Seattle enrolled patients during active infection and tracked them longitudinally. The trim removed 1 base at V and 2 bases at J, leaving 2 bases unmatched. CDR1 LNHDA and CDR2 SQIVND come from the germline V gene (reference sequence). The CDR3 contains 15 residues. Produced via immunoSEQ multiplex PCR; TCRdb's table is partial and in-frame only. Of roughly 200,000 clones detected, about 88% appear once; the ten largest clones hold roughly a sixth. The V and J genes are TRBV19 and TRBJ2-7, with TRBD1 matching over 10 bases. The receptor was derived from a man aged 50-59 years with COVID-19, enrolled during active disease. The sequenced material came from peripheral blood. CDR3 in amino acids: CASSIGTGGAYEQYF. For the CDR3, the DNA is TGTGCCAGTAGTATAGGGACAGGGGGAGCCTACGAGCAGTACTTC.